This T cell receptor beta chain was documented in a study of beta chain features in type 1 diabetes. This clone was found a few times. Its antigen is not identified. CD45RO/CCR7/CD25/CD127/CD95/CD27 sorting isolated CD4+ naive, central memory, regulatory and stem cell-like memory cells. Expressed TCRB transcripts were sequenced because the isolated RNA had all been reverse transcribed beforehand. Measured with immunoSEQ multiplex PCR; TCRdb has only the in-frame clones, and not every one. The sample records around 330,000 clones, approximately 10% being singletons. Study-level findings and limits: Lower insertion and higher deletion counts appeared at VDJ junctions in type 1 diabetes patients. Comparison showed that naive, central memory and Treg TCRB repertoires appeared more similar among patients than among healthy donors.

The sequence derives from a woman in her 30s in good health. Sequences were obtained from naive CD4+ T cells from blood.

In DNA, the CDR3 is TGTGCCAGCAGTGCGTTCGGGACAGGGATCACCGGGGAGCTGTTTTTT. Protein sequence: CASSAFGTGITGELFF. This chain uses TRBV2 with TRBJ2-2, with 9 bases that match TRBD1. This CDR3 is 16 amino acids long. Germline CDR1 reads SNHLY; CDR2 reads FYNNEI. The J segment lost 4 bases and the V segment lost 4 bases, leaving 7 bases of the junction unmatched.